Below, 5 T cell receptor beta chains from the same sample are listed, as sequenced in a study of graft-versus-host responses after intestinal transplantation. Their target antigens are unknown. Profiled with immunoSEQ multiplex PCR; TCRdb holds only in-frame clones, not every one. The sample holds 85,000 to 100,000 clones, about 93% seen once. The source was unstimulated CD4+ T cells sorted from spleen or lymph node cells, collected before intestinal transplant. These receptors were obtained from a human donor who received an intestinal transplant.

The chain is built from TRBV7-2 and TRBJ2-3; possibly TRBD1 for D (5 bases). CDR1 is SGHTA, CDR2 FQGNSA, per germline. The CDR3 sequence is 16 residues long. V was clipped by 1 base and J by 4 bases, with 15 bases between them. CDR3 residues: CASSLVPDNSADTQYF. The CDR3 region has the DNA TGTGCCAGCAGCTTAGTCCCGGACAATTCGGCAGATACGCAGTATTTT.

This rearrangement joins TRBV30 to TRBJ1-2; 11 nucleotides line up with TRBD1. The length of the CDR3 is 15 residues. The germline gives CDR1 GTSNPN, CDR2 SVGIG (reference sequence). V shed 0 bases and J 8 bases; nucleotides not matched to a gene: 8. The CDR3 is CAWSVGTGGYGGYTF. CDR3 nucleotides: TGTGCCTGGAGTGTGGGGACAGGGGGATATGGCGGCTACACCTTC.

With respect to this clone: Other DNA sequences in this sample translate to the same CDR3. V and J are TRBV7-2 and TRBJ2-5; D is uncertain. Trimming removed 0 bases at V and 2 bases at J, with 7 bases between. CDR1 SGHTA and CDR2 FQGNSA come from the germline V gene. The CDR3 loop spans 14 amino acids. This CDR3 reads CASSLAGAQETQYF. Written as DNA, the CDR3 is TGTGCCAGCAGCTTAGCGGGCGCTCAAGAGACCCAGTACTTC. Variable domain in full (rest from reference TRBV7-2 and TRBJ2-5): GAGVSQSPSNKVTEKGKDVELRCDPISGHTALYWYRQSLGQGLEFLIYFQGNSAPDKSGLPSDRFSAERTGGSVSTLTIQRTQQEDSAVYLCASSLAGAQETQYFGPGTRLLVL.

J is TRBJ1-5 and V is TRBV30; 7 nucleotides line up with TRBD1. V was pared by 2 bases and J by 3 bases, with 4 bases of the junction left unmatched. The V gene's germline CDR1 is GTSNPN and CDR2 SVGIG (reference sequence). This CDR3 has 14 residues. CDR3 loop: CAWSYDRDNQPQHF. DNA of the CDR3: TGTGCCTGGAGTTACGACAGGGACAATCAGCCCCAGCATTTT.

The gene calls are TRBV5-1 and TRBJ2-7; a possible D gene is TRBD1 (6 bases). Trimming took off 4 bases at V and 0 bases at J, with 11 bases between the two ends. This CDR3 is built from 14 residues. Germline V gene sequence: CDR1 SGHRS, CDR2 YFSETQ. The CDR3 DNA follows: TGCGCCAGCAGCCGCCAGGGGACCTCCTACGAGCAGTACTTC. This codes for CASSRQGTSYEQYF.